The 9 T cell receptor beta chains given below trace back to one sample, sequenced in a study of cytomegalovirus exposure and HLA in healthy donors. The PCR ran on 60 Vbeta and 13 Jbeta primers. Data came from immunoSEQ multiplex PCR; TCRdb stores just in-frame clones and leaves some out. The sample lists around 170,000 clones; over 75% were seen once. Sequences were obtained from PBMCs. The receptor set was obtained from a middle-aged man in good health and CMV-seropositive.

The chain joins TRBV14 to TRBJ2-3, with 13 bases identical to TRBD2. Germline V CDR1 and CDR2: SGHDN, FVKESK. The CDR3 is made up of 19 amino acids. The V gene end was trimmed by 0 bases and the J gene end by 0 bases; junction bases not matched to a gene: 6. The CDR3 loop is CASSQDLLTSGGSTDTQYF. The CDR3 DNA follows: TGTGCCAGCAGCCAAGATCTTCTGACTAGCGGGGGGAGCACAGATACGCAGTATTTT.

The CDR3: CASRGRGNTIYF. In DNA, the CDR3 is TGTGCCAGCAGGGGGCGTGGAAACACCATATATTTT. The genes are TRBV6-6 and TRBJ1-3; D perhaps matches TRBD1 (5 bases). The CDR3 is made up of 12 amino acids. Trimming removed 6 bases at V and 3 bases at J, with 6 bases between. Germline-derived CDR1 and CDR2 are MNHNY and SVGAGI (reference sequence).

The chain joins TRBV7-9 to TRBJ1-1; 7 positions match TRBD1. The CDR3 contains 15 residues. CDR1 is SEHNR and CDR2 is FQNEAQ in the germline V gene (reference sequence). V lost 5 bases, J lost 3 bases, and 9 bases stayed unmatched. CDR3 coding DNA: TGTGCCAGCAGCAGTACAGGGGTGTCAGACACTGAAGCTTTCTTT. It codes for CASSSTGVSDTEAFF.

This sequence joins TRBV4-1 and TRBJ1-3; a weak D match, TRBD1 (5 bases). Per the germline V gene, CDR1 is MGHRA and CDR2 is YSYEKL. Trimming shortened V by 1 base and J by 9 bases, and 13 bases separated the two germline ends. The CDR3 extends over 14 amino acids. The CDR3 sequence is CASSQGDSRGTIYF. In nucleotides, the CDR3 is TGCGCCAGCAGCCAAGGGGACTCGAGGGGCACCATATATTTT.

The genes are TRBV7-6 and TRBJ2-5, with 14 bases that match TRBD2. Germline trimming cut 1 base from V and 0 bases from J; bases unmatched to any gene: 4. Germline CDR1 SGHVS, CDR2 FNYEAQ. The CDR3 consists of 18 residues. The CDR3 sequence: CASSLVGGLAGDQETQYF. The CDR3 nucleotides read TGTGCCAGCAGCTTAGTCGGGGGACTAGCGGGGGACCAAGAGACCCAGTACTTC.

The chain recombines TRBV7-2 with TRBJ2-7, with 9 bases identical to TRBD1. CDR1 is SGHTA and CDR2 is FQGNSA in the germline V gene. This CDR3 comprises 16 residues. J lost 5 bases, V lost 5 bases, and 13 bases had no gene match. The DNA for the CDR3 is TGTGCCAGCAGCCGCAGAACTGGACAGGGGTCCAACGAGCAGTACTTC. As protein: CASSRRTGQGSNEQYF.

This chain joins TRBV9 and TRBJ1-1; no clear D gene. Germline V gives CDR1 SGDLS, CDR2 YYNGEE. Trimming cost V 1 base and J 8 bases, with 15 bases left between them. The CDR3 is 14 residues long. In DNA, the CDR3 is TGTGCCAGCAGCGTATCCCCCGACACGTTGGAAGCTTTCTTT. This gives the protein CASSVSPDTLEAFF.

This clone has only one observation. This chain uses TRBV5-5 with TRBJ2-7; D is perhaps TRBD2 (6 bases). The V gene lost 3 bases and the J gene lost 5 bases, with 15 bases spanning the gap. The CDR3 sequence is 14 residues long. CDR1 SGHKS and CDR2 YYEKEE come from the germline V gene (reference sequence). CDR3 bases: TGTGCCAGCAGCTGGGGGACTGCCAACCACGAGCAGTACTTC. It is translated as CASSWGTANHEQYF.

This clone was seen only a few times. The chain employs TRBV19 and TRBJ1-1; D uncertain. CDR1 is LNHDA and CDR2 is SQIVND in the germline V gene (reference sequence). There are 12 residues in the CDR3. V was pared by 5 bases and J by 6 bases, with 10 bases between. This chain's CDR3 is CASSPGIAEAFF. The CDR3, as DNA: TGTGCCAGTAGTCCCGGGATCGCTGAAGCTTTCTTT.